The 3 T cell receptor beta chains below were found in one sample sequenced in a study of resident and recirculating memory T cells in vitiligo. TCRdb keeps only in-frame clones here, not all; method: immunoSEQ multiplex PCR. The sample includes more than 65,000 clones, roughly 92% of them seen just once. The sequenced sample was blood. The origin of the receptors is a male donor with vitiligo.

The sample holds one count of this clone. The V gene is TRBV9, the J gene TRBJ1-1, with D tentatively TRBD1 (5 bases). The CDR3 extends over 15 amino acids. Germline V lookup: CDR1 SGDLS, CDR2 YYNGEE. V shed 4 bases and J shed 1 base, with 14 bases lying between them. The CDR3 sequence is CASSPRGGSNTEAFF. The CDR3 DNA reads as TGTGCCAGCAGCCCCCGTGGGGGGTCGAACACTGAAGCTTTCTTT. Based on the CDR3 plus reference TRBV9 and TRBJ1-1, the full variable domain is DSGVTQTPKHLITATGQRVTLRCSPRSGDLSVYWYQQSLDQGLQFLIQYYNGEERAKGNILERFSAQQFPDLHSELNLSSLELGDSALYFCASSPRGGSNTEAFFGQGTRLTVV.

This chain uses TRBV14 with TRBJ2-5; TRBD1 might be the D (5 bases). V lost 1 base to trimming and J lost 1 base, with 16 bases between them. This CDR3 has 17 amino acids. Germline lookup yields CDR1 SGHDN and CDR2 FVKESK. This CDR3 reads CASSQVRGTLTQETQYF. The CDR3 coding sequence is TGTGCCAGCAGCCAAGTAAGGGGTACCCTTACCCAAGAGACCCAGTACTTC.

This sequence joins TRBV18 and TRBJ1-1; 7 nucleotides align to TRBD1. The junction had 10 bases not matched to a gene; V was cut back by 3 bases and J by 0 bases. The CDR3 runs 17 residues. The V gene's germline CDR1 is KGHSH and CDR2 LQKENI. The CDR3 loop reads CASSPSMMDRLNTEAFF. The CDR3 nucleotides are TGTGCCAGCTCACCTTCAATGATGGACAGGTTGAACACTGAAGCTTTCTTT.